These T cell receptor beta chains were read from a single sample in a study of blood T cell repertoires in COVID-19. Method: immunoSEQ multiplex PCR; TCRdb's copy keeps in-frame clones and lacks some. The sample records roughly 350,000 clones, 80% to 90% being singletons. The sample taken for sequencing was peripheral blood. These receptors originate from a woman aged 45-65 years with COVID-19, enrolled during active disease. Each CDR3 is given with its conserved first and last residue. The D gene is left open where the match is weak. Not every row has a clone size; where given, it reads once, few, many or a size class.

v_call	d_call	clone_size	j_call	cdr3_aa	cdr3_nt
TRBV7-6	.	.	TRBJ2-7	CASSALGTNPYEQYF	TGTGCCAGCAGCGCCCTCGGGACAAATCCCTACGAGCAGTACTTC
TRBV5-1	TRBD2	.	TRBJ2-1	CASSLGGISGNEQFF	TGCGCCAGCAGTCTGGGAGGGATCTCGGGAAATGAGCAGTTCTTC
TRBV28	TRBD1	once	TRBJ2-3	CASTLGQGVRAQYF	TGTGCCAGCACCCTCGGACAGGGTGTGCGGGCGCAGTATTTT
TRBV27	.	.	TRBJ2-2	CASSGERRTGELFF	TGTGCCAGCAGTGGGGAGCGGAGAACCGGGGAGCTGTTTTTT
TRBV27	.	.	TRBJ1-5	CASSLAGQYQPQHF	TGTGCCAGCAGTTTGGCCGGACAGTATCAGCCCCAGCATTTT
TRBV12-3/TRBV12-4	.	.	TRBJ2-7	CASSLRAGYEQYF	TGTGCCAGCAGTTTAAGAGCAGGCTACGAGCAGTACTTC
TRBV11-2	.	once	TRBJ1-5	CASSLITGFRNQPQHF	TGTGCCAGCAGCCTCATCACAGGGTTTAGAAATCAGCCCCAGCATTTT
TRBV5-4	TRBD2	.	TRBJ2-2	CASSFLAGDTGELFF	TGTGCCAGCAGCTTCCTAGCGGGAGACACCGGGGAGCTGTTTTTT
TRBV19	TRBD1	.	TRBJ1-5	CASSIDFFRRDRGRRSNQPQHF	TGTGCCAGTAGTATAGATTTTTTTCGCCGGGACAGGGGGCGCCGAAGCAATCAGCCCCAGCATTTT
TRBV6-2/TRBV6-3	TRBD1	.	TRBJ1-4	CASSYTSGTGLDEKLFF	TGTGCCAGCAGTTACACGTCCGGGACAGGGTTGGATGAAAAACTGTTTTTT
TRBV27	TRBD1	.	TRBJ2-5	CASRPGTGETQYF	TGTGCCAGCAGGCCCGGGACAGGGGAGACCCAGTACTTC
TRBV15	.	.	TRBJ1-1	CATSRDDSTEAFF	TGTGCCACCAGCAGAGACGACAGCACTGAAGCTTTCTTT
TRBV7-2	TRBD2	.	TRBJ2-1	CASSPRGLAGGHRGNEQFF	TGTGCCAGCAGCCCTAGGGGACTAGCGGGAGGGCACCGGGGAAATGAGCAGTTCTTC
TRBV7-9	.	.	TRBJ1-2	CASSRIQGVDGYTF	TGTGCCAGCAGCCGTATACAGGGCGTGGATGGCTACACCTTC
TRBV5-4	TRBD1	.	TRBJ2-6	CASSTGTEGRLF	TGTGCCAGCAGCACGGGGACAGAGGGTCGCCTTTTC
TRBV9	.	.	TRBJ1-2	CASSRRVADYGYTF	TGTGCCAGCAGTCGGAGGGTCGCAGACTATGGCTACACCTTC
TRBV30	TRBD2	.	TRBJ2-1	CARVLAGANEQFF	TGTGCCCGGGTACTAGCGGGAGCTAATGAGCAGTTCTTC
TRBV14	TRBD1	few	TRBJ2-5	CASSQVRVGQQETQYF	TGTGCCAGCAGCCAAGTTCGGGTGGGACAGCAAGAGACCCAGTACTTC
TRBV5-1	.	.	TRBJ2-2	CASSPNAGKPGELFF	TGCGCCAGCAGCCCAAACGCGGGGAAGCCCGGGGAGCTGTTTTTT
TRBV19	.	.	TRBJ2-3	CASSRESTDTQYF	TGTGCCAGTAGCCGGGAGTCCACAGATACGCAGTATTTT
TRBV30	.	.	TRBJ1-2	CAWSRESINYGYTF	TGTGCCTGGAGTAGGGAGAGTATCAACTATGGCTACACCTTC
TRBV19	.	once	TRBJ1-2	CASSMSEGDVNGYTF	TGTGCCAGTAGTATGTCCGAAGGGGATGTAAATGGCTACACCTTC
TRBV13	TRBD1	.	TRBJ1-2	CASSVRQGGNYGYTF	TGTGCCAGCAGCGTAAGACAGGGAGGTAACTATGGCTACACCTTC